The 24 T cell receptor beta chains below come from one sample, sequenced in a study of cytomegalovirus exposure and HLA in healthy donors. The PCR ran on 60 Vbeta and 13 Jbeta primers. Assay: immunoSEQ multiplex PCR; the TCRdb copy retains only in-frame clones and omits some. The sample has about 120,000 clones; approximately 70% are singletons. The sample comprised PBMCs. These receptors originate from a man in his thirties or forties in good health and CMV-seropositive.

The chain carries TRBV5-5 and TRBJ2-1; 7 bases are a match to TRBD1. CDR3 size: 19 residues. CDR1 is SGHKS, CDR2 YYEKEE, per germline (reference sequence). With V trimmed by 0 bases and J by 7 bases, 19 bases remained unmatched. The CDR3 DNA reads as TGTGCCAGCAGCTTGGCCCGATTCTACCAGGCAGGGGGAAGGAATGAGCAGTTCTTC. It yields the protein CASSLARFYQAGGRNEQFF.

The chain has TRBV11-2 and TRBJ2-7; 7 bases line up with TRBD1. The CDR3 contains 13 residues. V trimming: 5 bases; J trimming: 3 bases; junction bases outside the gene matches: 4. CDR1 SGHAT and CDR2 FQNNGV come from the germline V gene. The DNA for the CDR3 is TGTGCCAGCAGCCCCGGGACAGTCTACGAGCAGTACTTC. Its translation is CASSPGTVYEQYF.

J is TRBJ1-1 and V is TRBV27, with a weak D call TRBD1 (6 bases). This CDR3 contains 15 residues. Germline V gene sequence: CDR1 MNHEY, CDR2 SMNVEV (reference sequence). Trimming removed 0 bases at V and 1 base at J, with 9 bases between. The CDR3 is CASSLSAGANTEAFF. CDR3 DNA sequence: TGTGCCAGCAGTTTATCGGCAGGGGCGAACACTGAAGCTTTCTTT.

V gene TRBV4-3 combines with J gene TRBJ2-5; 10 nucleotides match TRBD2. The CDR3 has 16 amino acids. Trimming took 0 bases from V and 5 from J; bases not matched to a gene: 6. In germline, CDR1 is LGHNA, CDR2 YSLEER. CDR3 DNA: TGCGCCAGCAGCCAAGATAGTCCTAGCGGGAGTGAGACCCAGTACTTC. Translation: CASSQDSPSGSETQYF.

This sequence joins TRBV5-5 and TRBJ1-1; 9 bases are shared with TRBD1. V dropped 5 bases and J dropped 5; count of bases not matched to a gene: 4. Germline CDR1 reads SGHKS; CDR2 reads YYEKEE (reference sequence). The CDR3 consists of 13 residues. The CDR3 loop reads CASSSDRGTEAFF. Here the CDR3 DNA reads TGTGCCAGCAGTTCCGACAGGGGGACTGAAGCTTTCTTT.

Only a few counts were recorded for this clone. The chain uses TRBV29-1 and TRBJ1-1, with TRBD1 matching over 7 bases. This CDR3 is 19 amino acids long. From germline, CDR1 is SQVTM and CDR2 ANQGSEA. V lost 1 base and J lost 1; bases outside the gene matches: 18. CDR3 coding DNA: TGCAGCGTTGAAGTGTTAGCCATTCGGGGACAGATCAGGAACACTGAAGCTTTCTTT. Protein: CSVEVLAIRGQIRNTEAFF.

This clone showed up just once. The CDR3 coding sequence is TGTGCCAGCAGCCTCCTAGGCACAGATACGCAGTATTTT. Protein sequence: CASSLLGTDTQYF. The V gene is TRBV27, the J gene TRBJ2-3; D is uncertain. This CDR3 spans 13 amino acids. The germline V gene has CDR1 MNHEY and CDR2 SMNVEV (reference sequence). Trimming took 6 bases from V and 1 from J, leaving 8 bases between them.

This clone has a handful of counts. The chain combines TRBV5-6 with TRBJ1-1; 11 bases are a match to TRBD1. V lost 0 bases to trimming and J lost 2 bases; unmatched junction nucleotides: 0. The CDR3 sequence is 15 residues long. The germline gives CDR1 SGHDT, CDR2 YYEEEE. The CDR3 protein is CASSLGTGGNTEAFF. CDR3 sequence (DNA): TGTGCCAGCAGCTTGGGGACAGGGGGCAACACTGAAGCTTTCTTT.

The chain combines TRBV15 with TRBJ2-7, with TRBD2 matching 11 bases. This CDR3 is 15 amino acids long. J was trimmed by 4 bases and V by 8 bases; bases with no gene match: 10. CDR1 LNHNV and CDR2 YYDKDF come from the germline V gene (reference sequence). CDR3 sequence (DNA): TGTGCCACCGGGATAGCGGGGGGGCTAGGATACGAGCAGTACTTC. It encodes CATGIAGGLGYEQYF.

For the CDR3, the DNA is TGTGCCAGCAGCTTCGGACTAGCGGGGGGCCCCGGGGAGACCCAGTACTTC. This codes for CASSFGLAGGPGETQYF. This chain connects TRBV13 to TRBJ2-5; 14 bases are shared with TRBD2. The V gene's germline CDR1 is PRHDT and CDR2 FYEKMQ (reference sequence). The CDR3 is made up of 17 amino acids. Losses at the gene ends were 3 bases for V and 5 bases for J; bases not matched to a gene: 8.

This sequence joins TRBV7-8 and TRBJ1-1; 8 bases map to TRBD1. Germline V gene sequence: CDR1 SGHVS, CDR2 FQNEAQ. This CDR3 is 14 amino acids long. J lost 5 bases, V lost 5 bases, and 7 bases had no gene match. This CDR3 is CASSLQGVGTEAFF. The CDR3 nucleotides are TGTGCCAGCAGCCTACAGGGGGTCGGTACTGAAGCTTTCTTT.

V usage is TRBV6-5 and J usage is TRBJ2-5; TRBD1 matches at 10 bases. This CDR3 is 14 amino acids long. CDR1 is MNHEY and CDR2 is SVGAGI in the germline V gene. The junction had 1 base not matched to a gene; V was cut back by 2 bases and J by 4 bases. The CDR3 nucleotides are TGTGCCAGCAGTTACGGGACAGGGGCAGAGACCCAGTACTTC. It translates to CASSYGTGAETQYF.

The rearrangement uses TRBV29-1 and TRBJ1-4; D is ambiguous. Germline-derived CDR1 and CDR2 are SQVTM and ANQGSEA. Trimming pared 0 bases from V and 10 bases from J, leaving 18 bases between. CDR3 length: 15 amino acids. This CDR3 reads CSVEDFRVTSGKLFF. DNA of the CDR3: TGCAGCGTTGAAGATTTTCGGGTCACAAGCGGAAAACTGTTTTTT.

V and J are TRBV29-1 and TRBJ1-2, with 12 bases that match TRBD1. The germline V gene has CDR1 SQVTM and CDR2 ANQGSEA. The CDR3 is 15 amino acids. V was pared by 5 bases and J by 4 bases, with 8 bases of the junction left unmatched. CDR3 amino acids: CSVLRDRGRGYGYTF. As DNA, the CDR3 is TGCAGCGTTCTCAGGGACAGGGGGCGTGGCTATGGCTACACCTTC.

The V and J genes are TRBV4-1 and TRBJ2-5; the match to TRBD2 covers 7 bases. With 0 bases clipped from V and 5 bases from J, the junction kept 6 bases outside the gene matches. The germline V gene encodes CDR1 MGHRA and CDR2 YSYEKL. This CDR3 is built from 15 residues. CDR3 nucleotides: TGCGCCAGCAGCCAAGAGGGCGGGGGTGGGGAGACCCAGTACTTC. Its protein is CASSQEGGGGETQYF.

The V call is TRBV29-1, the J call TRBJ2-5; 16 bases fit TRBD2. Gene TRBJ2-7 matches the end of the DNA better, so the J call may be wrong. In germline, CDR1 is SQVTM, CDR2 ANQGSEA. This CDR3 comprises 15 residues. CDR3 nucleotide sequence: TGCAGCGCTTCCGCGGGACTAGCGGGGGGGTACGAGCAGTACTTC. This sequence encodes CSASAGLAGGYEQYF.

This clone was observed once. The V and J genes are TRBV29-1 and TRBJ1-1; unclear D gene. Deletions cut 3 bases from V and 7 bases from J, with 15 bases between. Germline lookup yields CDR1 SQVTM and CDR2 ANQGSEA. The CDR3 spans 13 residues. As DNA, the CDR3 is TGCAGCGTTGAGTCACACACCGAAAGTGAAGCTTTCTTT. This translates into CSVESHTESEAFF.

This chain uses TRBV4-3 with TRBJ1-5, with a weak D call TRBD1 (5 bases). Germline values: CDR1 LGHNA, CDR2 YSLEER. CDR3 size: 15 residues. Trimming shortened V by 1 base and J by 1 base, and 8 bases separated the two germline ends. Here the CDR3 DNA reads TGCGCCAGCAGCCAAGGCCGACAGAGCAATCAGCCCCAGCATTTT. It is translated as CASSQGRQSNQPQHF.

The J gene is TRBJ2-5, the V gene TRBV4-1; 7 bases are shared with TRBD2. The germline V gene encodes CDR1 MGHRA and CDR2 YSYEKL. J was trimmed by 4 bases and V by 1 base; bases with no gene match: 12. This CDR3 spans 17 amino acids. This CDR3 reads CASSQGAYGGSRETQYF. CDR3 DNA: TGCGCCAGCAGCCAAGGGGCCTATGGCGGGAGCAGAGAGACCCAGTACTTC.

The chain employs TRBV7-2 and TRBJ2-5; TRBD1 is a possible D gene (5 bases). CDR3 length equals 14 residues. Germline V lookup: CDR1 SGHTA, CDR2 FQGNSA. The V end lost 2 bases, the J end lost 7 bases, and 14 bases lay between the germline ends. CDR3 in DNA: TGTGCCAGCAGCTTACAGCTACAGGCGTGGACCCAGTACTTC. It codes for CASSLQLQAWTQYF.

The chain carries TRBV6-1 and TRBJ2-5; the D gene is possibly TRBD2 (7 bases). This CDR3 contains 15 residues. Germline CDR1 reads MNHNS; CDR2 reads SASEGT. Trimming left V 6 bases short and J 2 bases short, with 16 bases between. DNA for the CDR3: TGTGCCAGCAGGGAGGGGGGGGCTCGACAAGAGACCCAGTACTTC. Translated, it gives CASREGGARQETQYF.

J is TRBJ2-5 and V is TRBV5-1, with 10 bases aligning to TRBD2. CDR3 length: 16 residues. J lost 1 base, V lost 4 bases, and 7 bases had no gene match. From germline, CDR1 is SGHRS and CDR2 YFSETQ. The DNA of the CDR3 is TGCGCCAGCAGCCGAGGGCTAGCGGGAGTCCAAGAGACCCAGTACTTC. Encoded protein: CASSRGLAGVQETQYF.

There are a few counts of this clone. The gene calls are TRBV7-3 and TRBJ2-1, with 8 positions matching TRBD2. This CDR3 contains 18 residues. The germline V gene encodes CDR1 SGHTA and CDR2 FQGTGA. The junction had 15 bases not matched to a gene; V was cut back by 2 bases and J by 6 bases. The CDR3 spells CASSLGPAGAGGGNEQFF. In nucleotides, the CDR3 is TGTGCCAGCAGCTTAGGGCCCGCTGGTGCGGGAGGAGGCAATGAGCAGTTCTTC. Full variable domain (remainder filled in from reference TRBV7-3 and TRBJ2-1): GAGVSQTPSNKVTEKGKYVELRCDPISGHTALYWYRQSLGQGPEFLIYFQGTGAADDSGLPNDRFFAVRPEGSVSTLKIQRTERGDSAVYLCASSLGPAGAGGGNEQFFGPGTRLTVL.

The chain recombines TRBV4-1 with TRBJ2-1; D gene ambiguous. Trimming took 4 bases from V and 4 from J, leaving 11 bases between them. The CDR3 extends over 14 amino acids. The germline V gene has CDR1 MGHRA and CDR2 YSYEKL. The CDR3 here is CASSLSPGYNEQFF. CDR3 nucleotides: TGCGCCAGCAGCCTCTCTCCCGGGTACAATGAGCAGTTCTTC.